The 21 T cell receptor beta chains listed next were all sequenced from one sample in a study of vaccination and CD4 T cells after COVID-19. The treatment was: approximately nine-day PBMC culture with coronavirus spike peptide pools or control peptides (ViraFEST assay). The Oncomine TCR Beta short-read assay sequenced DNA from cultured CD4+ T cells. Each CDR3 protein is one row after TCRdb ran MiXCR on the PCR reads. The sample lists around 20,000 distinct CDR3 sequences, approximately 40% seen once, with around 20% in the top ten. These receptors have no identified antigens. Sequenced here: CD4+ T cells from blood, cultured in vitro, sampled before SARS-CoV-2 vaccination. The receptors were gathered from a human donor who received a COVID-19 vaccine.

The gene calls are TRBV24-1 and TRBJ1-5; D is unresolved. The CDR3 runs to 15 residues. Germline V CDR1 and CDR2: KGHDR, SFDVKD. V lost 4 bases to trimming and J lost 5 bases, with 14 bases between them. CDR3 bases: TGTGCCACCAGTGACCCCCAGCGACCGGATCAGCCCCAGCATTTT. It codes for CATSDPQRPDQPQHF.

The chain links TRBV27 to TRBJ1-6; possible D gene TRBD1, 5 bases. This CDR3 is built from 17 residues. Germline values: CDR1 MNHEY, CDR2 SMNVEV (reference sequence). V lost 6 bases to trimming and J lost 0 bases, with 15 bases between them. Here the CDR3 DNA reads TGTGCCAGCAGACCACTGGAGAGGGGCTCCTATAATTCACCCCTCCACTTT. Translation: CASRPLERGSYNSPLHF.

The chain couples TRBV6-5 to TRBJ2-7; tentative D call: TRBD1 (6 bases). CDR3 size: 14 residues. Looked up from germline, CDR1 is MNHEY and CDR2 is SVGAGI. V lost 4 bases and J 4 bases, leaving 14 bases between the germline ends. Written as DNA, the CDR3 is TGTGCCAGCAGTTCTCGAGAACAGGGATACGAGCAGTACTTC. It specifies CASSSREQGYEQYF.

The V call is TRBV6-1, the J call TRBJ2-2; D possibly corresponds to TRBD1 (5 bases). The length of the CDR3 is 15 residues. The germline gives CDR1 MNHNS, CDR2 SASEGT. V dropped 3 bases and J dropped 5 bases, with 13 bases sitting between them. The CDR3 DNA reads TGTGCCAGCAGTGAGGGGCCCCTCGGAACCGGGGAGCTGTTTTTT. It encodes CASSEGPLGTGELFF.

This clonotype appeared a few times. The rearrangement joins TRBV20-1 to TRBJ2-5, with 9 bases aligning to TRBD1. V dropped 5 bases and J dropped 5; count of bases not matched to a gene: 18. This CDR3 is built from 17 residues. The germline V gene has CDR1 DFQATT and CDR2 SNEGSKA (reference sequence). The CDR3 sequence: CSALLRVGQGVWETQYF. Here the CDR3 DNA reads TGCAGTGCTCTCCTGAGAGTGGGACAGGGAGTTTGGGAGACCCAGTACTTC.

The V and J genes are TRBV6-1 and TRBJ2-7; D is perhaps TRBD1 (6 bases). The CDR3 is made up of 11 amino acids. CDR1 is MNHNS and CDR2 is SASEGT in the germline V gene. V shed 10 bases and J shed 2 bases, with 9 bases lying between them. CDR3 protein: CATRQAYEQYF. The CDR3 DNA is TGTGCCACCCGACAGGCCTACGAGCAGTACTTC.

This clonotype was recorded once. This rearrangement joins TRBV30 to TRBJ1-1, with 9 bases that match TRBD1. Trimming cost V 8 bases and J 0 bases; bases outside gene matches: 7. The CDR3 spans 14 residues. Germline values: CDR1 GTSNPN, CDR2 SVGIG (reference sequence). This chain's CDR3 is CAGQGFGMNTEAFF. CDR3 nucleotide sequence: TGTGCCGGACAGGGGTTCGGGATGAACACTGAAGCTTTCTTT.

This chain joins TRBV9 and TRBJ2-1, with TRBD2 as a possible D gene (7 bases). V dropped 0 bases and J dropped 7 bases, with 14 bases sitting between them. This CDR3 is 15 amino acids long. CDR1 and CDR2 (germline): SGDLS, YYNGEE. The CDR3 region has the DNA TGTGCCAGCAGCGTAGGGCGGGGGCCGTTTAATGAGCAGTTCTTC. Translating it yields CASSVGRGPFNEQFF.

The V gene is TRBV9, the J gene TRBJ2-1; D ambiguous. In germline, CDR1 is SGDLS, CDR2 YYNGEE. Trimming removed 0 bases at V and 5 bases at J, with 6 bases between. The length of the CDR3 is 13 residues. The CDR3 coding sequence is TGTGCCAGCAGCGTAGCAGATAACAATGAGCAGTTCTTC. Amino acids: CASSVADNNEQFF.

The chain is built from TRBV14 and TRBJ2-3; possibly TRBD1 for D (5 bases). CDR3 length: 16 amino acids. Trimming cost V 5 bases and J 4 bases, with 19 bases left between them. Germline values: CDR1 SGHDN, CDR2 FVKESK. The CDR3 loop is CASSARPYQGADTQYF. The CDR3 DNA follows: TGTGCCAGCAGCGCAAGGCCATATCAAGGGGCAGATACGCAGTATTTT. The entire variable domain, with the rest obtained from reference TRBV14 and TRBJ2-3, is as follows: EAGVTQFPSHSVIEKGQTVTLRCDPISGHDNLYWYRRVMGKEIKFLLHFVKESKQDESGMPNNRFLAERTGGTYSTLKVQPAELEDSGVYFCASSARPYQGADTQYFGPGTRLTVL.

Concerning this clonotype: At one end, the junction sequence differs from germline, possibly due to a read error. The J gene is TRBJ2-4, the V gene TRBV18, with D hard to call. The CDR3 is made up of 16 amino acids. Looked up from germline, CDR1 is KGHSH and CDR2 is LQKENI. The DNA of the CDR3 is TGTGCCAGCTCACCACCGGTCCAGTTAGCCAAAAACATTCGGTACTTC. Amino acid sequence: CASSPPVQLAKNIRYF.

This clonotype was detected only a few times. The chain joins TRBV20-1 to TRBJ1-2; D not resolved. The V end was cut by 6 bases, the J end by 6 bases, with 17 bases between. Germline CDR1 reads DFQATT; CDR2 reads SNEGSKA (reference sequence). The CDR3 loop spans 13 amino acids. CDR3 residues: CSAENRRFDGYTF. DNA of the CDR3: TGCAGTGCAGAGAATAGGCGCTTTGATGGCTACACCTTC.

Remarks on this clonotype: Germline is not matched at one junction end, which may reflect a read error. V and J are TRBV19 and TRBJ2-2; the match to TRBD1 covers 9 bases. The CDR3 spans 14 residues. The germline gives CDR1 LNHDA, CDR2 SQIVND (reference sequence). The CDR3 reads CASSLDRGTGELFF. The DNA for the CDR3 is TGTGCCAGTAGTTTAGACAGGGGGACCGGGGAGCTGTTTTTT.

The chain is built from TRBV2 and TRBJ2-1, with D perhaps TRBD2 (6 bases). Germline V gene sequence: CDR1 SNHLY, CDR2 FYNNEI. The CDR3 spans 14 residues. Trimming removed 4 bases at V and 1 base at J, with 8 bases between. This chain's CDR3 is CASSGLVSYNEQFF. CDR3 nucleotide sequence: TGTGCCAGCAGTGGACTAGTATCCTACAATGAGCAGTTCTTC.

The sample holds one count of this clonotype. The rearrangement links TRBV5-4 to TRBJ2-3, with D maybe TRBD2 (6 bases). Germline V gene data show CDR1 as SGHNT and CDR2 as YYREEE (reference sequence). Trimming removed 0 bases at V and 3 bases at J, with 11 bases between. This CDR3 contains 15 residues. The CDR3 sequence: CASSLDRGWTDTQYF. The DNA of the CDR3 is TGTGCCAGCAGCTTGGATCGGGGGTGGACAGATACGCAGTATTTT.

The chain is built from TRBV5-1 and TRBJ2-3; 7 bases match TRBD2. V lost 0 bases to trimming and J lost 5 bases; unmatched junction nucleotides: 3. The germline gives CDR1 SGHRS, CDR2 YFSETQ. The CDR3 is made up of 14 amino acids. The CDR3, as DNA: TGCGCCAGCAGCTTGGCGTGGGAGGGAGATACGCAGTATTTT. Protein: CASSLAWEGDTQYF.

The chain is built from TRBV10-1 and TRBJ2-3; TRBD1 is a possible D gene (5 bases). The CDR3 has 14 residues. Germline CDR1 WNHNN, CDR2 SYGVQD (reference sequence). V lost 3 bases and J lost 2, with 9 bases in between. The DNA of the CDR3 is TGCGCCAGCAGTGAACAGGATTTCACAGATACGCAGTATTTT. This codes for CASSEQDFTDTQYF.

This clonotype appeared a few times. The gene calls are TRBV30 and TRBJ1-6; weak D call: TRBD1 (6 bases). The CDR3 loop spans 13 amino acids. Per germline, CDR1 GTSNPN and CDR2 SVGIG (reference sequence). Trimming shortened V by 4 bases and J by 4 bases, and 8 bases separated the two germline ends. The CDR3 nucleotides read TGTGCCTGGAAGGGGGAGTATAATTCACCCCTCCACTTT. Its translation: CAWKGEYNSPLHF. Drawing the rest from reference TRBV30 and TRBJ1-6, the complete variable domain is SQTIHQWPATLVQPVGSPLSLECTVEGTSNPNLYWYRQAAGRGLQLLFYSVGIGQISSEVPQNLSASRPQDRQFILSSKKLLLSDSGFYLCAWKGEYNSPLHFGNGTRLTVT.

This sequence joins TRBV6-5 and TRBJ1-1; 9 bases map to TRBD1. This CDR3 is built from 13 residues. Trimming removed 3 bases from V and 9 bases from J; junction bases left unmatched: 5. The germline gives CDR1 MNHEY, CDR2 SVGAGI. The CDR3 loop reads CASSYVQGAQAFF. The CDR3 region has the DNA TGTGCCAGCAGTTATGTACAGGGGGCTCAAGCTTTCTTT.

This sequence joins TRBV5-1 and TRBJ2-1, with D possibly called TRBD1 or TRBD2 (5 bases each). V gave up 0 bases and J gave up 4 bases, with 8 bases separating them. From germline, CDR1 is SGHRS and CDR2 YFSETQ. The CDR3 runs to 14 residues. This CDR3 reads CASSLGREYNEQFF. CDR3 bases: TGCGCCAGCAGCTTGGGCAGGGAGTACAATGAGCAGTTCTTC.

The table lists this clonotype with a few counts. CDR3 DNA sequence: TGTGCCAGCATCATGAACAGGGGGCTAGACTATGGCTACACCTTC. Translation gives CASIMNRGLDYGYTF. The rearrangement uses TRBV6-1 and TRBJ1-2; TRBD1 agrees at 9 bases. The CDR3 has 15 amino acids. CDR1 and CDR2 from the germline V gene are MNHNS and SASEGT. The J segment lost 3 bases and the V segment lost 7 bases, leaving 9 bases of the junction unmatched.